This TCR beta chain was recovered during a study of cytomegalovirus exposure and HLA in healthy donors. Notes on the study in general: Reportedly, a later analysis found an Asian-associated ancestry cluster had fewer N-insertions than the roughly 670-donor mean. Reports state that TCR beta sequences accurately predicted most subjects' HLA-A and HLA-B alleles.

A remark on this clone: Its antigen is currently unknown.

The ends were cut back, 2 bases at V and 0 bases at J, with 13 bases in the middle. This CDR3 has 15 amino acids. Germline CDR1 and CDR2: GTSNPN and SVGIG (reference sequence). PCR used 60 Vbeta primers and 13 Jbeta primers. Measured with immunoSEQ multiplex PCR; TCRdb has only the in-frame clones, and not every one. The sample carries 150,000 to 200,000 clones, roughly 80% recorded once. The rearrangement uses TRBV30 and TRBJ1-2, with a weak D call TRBD1 (5 bases). The sequenced material came from PBMCs. The receptor was derived from a man aged 30 to 45 in good health and CMV-seropositive. CDR3 residues: CAWSLGALANYGYTF. CDR3 DNA sequence: TGTGCCTGGAGTTTAGGGGCCTTGGCTAACTATGGCTACACCTTC.